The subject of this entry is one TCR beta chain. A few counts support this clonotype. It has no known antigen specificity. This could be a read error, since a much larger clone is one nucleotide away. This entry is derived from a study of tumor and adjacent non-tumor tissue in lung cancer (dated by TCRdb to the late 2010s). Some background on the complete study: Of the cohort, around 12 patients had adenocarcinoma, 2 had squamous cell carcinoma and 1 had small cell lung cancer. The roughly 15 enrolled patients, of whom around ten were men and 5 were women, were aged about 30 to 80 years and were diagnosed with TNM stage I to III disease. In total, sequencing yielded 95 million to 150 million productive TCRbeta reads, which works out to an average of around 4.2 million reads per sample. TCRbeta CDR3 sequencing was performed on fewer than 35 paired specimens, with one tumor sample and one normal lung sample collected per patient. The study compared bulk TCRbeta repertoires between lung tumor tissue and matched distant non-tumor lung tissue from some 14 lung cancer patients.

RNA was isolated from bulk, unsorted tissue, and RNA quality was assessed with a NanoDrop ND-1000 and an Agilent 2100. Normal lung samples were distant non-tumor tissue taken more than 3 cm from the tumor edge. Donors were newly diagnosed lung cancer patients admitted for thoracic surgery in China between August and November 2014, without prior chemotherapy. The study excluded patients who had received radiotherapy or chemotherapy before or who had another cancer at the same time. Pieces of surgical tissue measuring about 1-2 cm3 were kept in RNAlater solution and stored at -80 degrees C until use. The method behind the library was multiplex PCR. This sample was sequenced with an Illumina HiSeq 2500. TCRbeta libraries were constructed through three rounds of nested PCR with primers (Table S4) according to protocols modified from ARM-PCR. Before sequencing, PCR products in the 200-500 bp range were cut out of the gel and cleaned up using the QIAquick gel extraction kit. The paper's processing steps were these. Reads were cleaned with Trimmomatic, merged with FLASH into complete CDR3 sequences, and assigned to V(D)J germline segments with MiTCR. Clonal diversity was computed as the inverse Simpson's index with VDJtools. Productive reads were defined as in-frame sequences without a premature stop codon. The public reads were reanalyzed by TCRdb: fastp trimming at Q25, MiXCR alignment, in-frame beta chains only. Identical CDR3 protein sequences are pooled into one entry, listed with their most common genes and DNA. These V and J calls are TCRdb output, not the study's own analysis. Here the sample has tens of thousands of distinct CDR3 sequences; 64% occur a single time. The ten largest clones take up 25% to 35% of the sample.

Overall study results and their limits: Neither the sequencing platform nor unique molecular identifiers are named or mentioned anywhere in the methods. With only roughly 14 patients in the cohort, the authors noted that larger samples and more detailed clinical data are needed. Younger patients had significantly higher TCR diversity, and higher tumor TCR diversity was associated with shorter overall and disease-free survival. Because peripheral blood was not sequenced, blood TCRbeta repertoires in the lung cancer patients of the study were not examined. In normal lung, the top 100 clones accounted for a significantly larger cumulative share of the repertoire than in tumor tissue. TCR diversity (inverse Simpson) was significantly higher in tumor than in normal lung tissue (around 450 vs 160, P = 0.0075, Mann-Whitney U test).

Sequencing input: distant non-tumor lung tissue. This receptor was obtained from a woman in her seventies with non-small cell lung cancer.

In nucleotides, the sequence is TGTGCCATCCTCTCTGGACTAGCGGTAGGTGAGCAGTTCTTC. The translation is CAILSGLAVGEQFF. The chain uses TRBV12-3 or TRBV12-4 and TRBJ2-1; TRBD2 agrees with 10 junctional bases. After removal of 10 bases from V and 9 bases from J, the junction retains 12 bases not matched to a gene. Taken from cysteine to phenylalanine, the CDR3 has 14 residues. CDR3 DNA is the only sequence kept; it has 42 bases, read in frame from the first base.